This T cell receptor beta chain came from a study of cytomegalovirus exposure and HLA in healthy donors. Study outcomes and limitations: According to the study, approximately 150 TCR beta chains were cytomegalovirus-associated.

Looked up from germline, CDR1 is SGDLS and CDR2 is YYNGEE. CDR3 length: 18 amino acids. With 0 bases clipped from V and 8 bases from J, the junction kept 15 bases outside the gene matches. In the case of this clone: Its antigen is undetermined.

The PCR made use of 60 Vbeta and 13 Jbeta primers. Here immunoSEQ multiplex PCR was the method, and the copy in TCRdb shows in-frame clones only, minus some. The sample has 170,000 or so clones; around 77% are singletons. Material: PBMCs. The sequence derives from a man aged 60 to 69 in good health and CMV-seronegative. The V gene is TRBV9, the J gene TRBJ2-1; 9 bases align to TRBD2. CDR3 in amino acids: CASSVGPLREGRLDEQFF. CDR3 nucleotide sequence: TGTGCCAGCAGCGTAGGCCCTCTGCGGGAGGGCCGATTGGATGAGCAGTTCTTC.